What follows are 16 T cell receptor beta chains derived from one specimen sequenced in a study of blood T cell repertoires in COVID-19. Some clones are missing from TCRdb's copy, which holds only in-frame ones; the method was immunoSEQ multiplex PCR. The sample lists 150,000 to 160,000 clones; roughly nine tenths were seen once. The sample taken for sequencing was peripheral blood. These receptors all come from a woman aged 40 to 49 with acute or convalescent COVID-19.

This clone came up a few times. The chain employs TRBV4-2 and TRBJ1-1; possible D gene TRBD1, 6 bases. Germline V gene data show CDR1 as LGHNA and CDR2 as YNFKEQ. The V end lost 0 bases, the J end lost 1 base, and 15 bases lay between the germline ends. The CDR3 is 17 amino acids. The CDR3 DNA sequence: TGTGCCAGCAGCCAAGATCTGAACAGGGCCCGGAACACTGAAGCTTTCTTT. This encodes CASSQDLNRARNTEAFF.

The rearrangement joins TRBV12-3 or TRBV12-4 to TRBJ2-1; D might be TRBD1 (5 bases). V was cut by 5 bases and J by 10 bases, with 12 bases left in between. CDR3 length equals 12 residues. CDR3 protein: CASSPNWGEQFF. For the CDR3, the DNA is TGTGCCAGCAGTCCCAATTGGGGCGAGCAGTTCTTC.

The chain recombines TRBV24-1 with TRBJ1-2; 8 positions match TRBD1. The CDR3 is made up of 14 amino acids. The V gene end was trimmed by 7 bases and the J gene end by 7 bases; junction bases not matched to a gene: 10. CDR1 is KGHDR, CDR2 SFDVKD, per germline. This CDR3 reads CATSEPGQGRGYTF. The CDR3 DNA follows: TGTGCCACCAGCGAACCCGGACAGGGCCGTGGCTACACCTTC.

This rearrangement joins TRBV7-3 to TRBJ2-2, with a possible D match to TRBD2 (5 bases). The CDR3 has 14 residues. Germline CDR1 and CDR2: SGHTA and FQGTGA. Trimming took 5 bases from V and 4 from J, leaving 11 bases between them. CDR3 amino acids: CASSPRRGTGELFF. The CDR3 nucleotides are TGTGCCAGCAGCCCGAGACGGGGCACCGGGGAGCTGTTTTTT.

The gene calls are TRBV28 and TRBJ1-1; TRBD1 agrees at 8 bases. Per the germline V gene, CDR1 is MDHEN and CDR2 is SYDVKM. CDR3 size: 13 residues. V was pared by 11 bases and J by 5 bases, with 10 bases of the junction left unmatched. The CDR3 coding sequence is TGTGCCGCCAAACAGGGGGGGTGGACTGAAGCTTTCTTT. As protein: CAAKQGGWTEAFF.

The chain is built from TRBV4-1 and TRBJ1-3; D unresolved. The length of the CDR3 is 14 residues. Germline lookup yields CDR1 MGHRA and CDR2 YSYEKL. Deletions cut 4 bases from V and 0 bases from J, with 7 bases between. The DNA for the CDR3 is TGCGCCAGCAGCCTCCTGTACTCTGGAAACACCATATATTTT. Protein sequence: CASSLLYSGNTIYF.

Only a few counts were recorded for this clone. The V call is TRBV4-1, the J call TRBJ1-5; weak D call: TRBD1 (5 bases). The CDR3 contains 14 residues. Trimming removed 0 bases from V and 3 bases from J, with 6 bases in between. CDR1 is MGHRA and CDR2 is YSYEKL in the germline V gene. CDR3 DNA sequence: TGCGCCAGCAGCCAAGACAGGGCCAATCAGCCCCAGCATTTT. This translates into CASSQDRANQPQHF.

The V gene is TRBV28, the J gene TRBJ1-1; the D gene is possibly TRBD1 (6 bases). The CDR3 loop spans 15 amino acids. V lost 5 bases to trimming and J lost 5 bases, with 18 bases between them. Looked up from germline, CDR1 is MDHEN and CDR2 is SYDVKM. In DNA form, the CDR3 reads TGTGCCAGCAGTACCCCAGGGGAAGCGGCAACTGAAGCTTTCTTT. Translated, it gives CASSTPGEAATEAFF.

This chain links TRBV2 with TRBJ2-7; 8 bases line up with TRBD1. The CDR3 runs 15 residues. V lost 7 bases and J lost 5; bases outside the gene matches: 13. Germline V CDR1 and CDR2: SNHLY, FYNNEI. The CDR3 nucleotides are TGTGCCAGCATAAGGGACAGGACTGGCGTCGACGAGCAGTACTTC. As protein: CASIRDRTGVDEQYF.

J is TRBJ1-6 and V is TRBV4-1; D gene ambiguous. The germline V gene has CDR1 MGHRA and CDR2 YSYEKL. The CDR3 runs 16 residues. The V gene lost 4 bases and the J gene lost 11 bases, with 21 bases spanning the gap. The CDR3 region is CASSRSPGLDLAPLHF. The DNA of the CDR3 is TGCGCCAGCAGCCGAAGTCCGGGATTGGACCTTGCACCCCTCCACTTT.

This chain links TRBV9 with TRBJ1-1; D may be TRBD1 (6 bases). The CDR3 spans 15 residues. Germline assignment: CDR1 SGDLS and CDR2 YYNGEE. V dropped 0 bases and J dropped 0 bases, with 9 bases sitting between them. The CDR3 is CASSVGQVMNTEAFF. For the CDR3, the DNA is TGTGCCAGCAGCGTAGGACAGGTCATGAACACTGAAGCTTTCTTT.

This clone was seen more than once but under ten times. The chain links TRBV18 to TRBJ1-6, with a possible D match to TRBD1 (6 bases). The V gene lost 2 bases and the J gene lost 6 bases, with 17 bases spanning the gap. Looked up from germline, CDR1 is KGHSH and CDR2 is LQKENI. The CDR3 sequence is 17 residues long. The DNA for the CDR3 is TGTGCCAGCTCACCAAACAACGAGGACAGCTTTAATTCACCCCTCCACTTT. This gives the protein CASSPNNEDSFNSPLHF.

This chain joins TRBV7-6 and TRBJ2-3; TRBD2 matches 8 bases. Losses at the gene ends were 1 base for V and 0 bases for J; bases not matched to a gene: 12. The V gene's germline CDR1 is SGHVS and CDR2 FNYEAQ. The CDR3 is made up of 19 amino acids. In DNA, the CDR3 is TGTGCCAGCAGCTTAGGTTGGGTAGCGGGACTCCCTAGCACAGATACGCAGTATTTT. Protein sequence: CASSLGWVAGLPSTDTQYF.

J is TRBJ1-4 and V is TRBV5-1; TRBD1 aligns across 12 bases. The CDR3 runs to 16 residues. The V gene's germline CDR1 is SGHRS and CDR2 YFSETQ. Trimming removed 4 bases from V and 1 base from J; junction bases left unmatched: 2. CDR3 sequence: CASSRDRGQTNEKLFF. The CDR3 region has the DNA TGCGCCAGCAGCAGGGACAGGGGGCAAACTAATGAAAAACTGTTTTTT.

This chain joins TRBV5-1 and TRBJ2-5, with TRBD1 matching over 11 bases. The CDR3 has 16 residues. In germline, CDR1 is SGHRS, CDR2 YFSETQ. J was trimmed by 2 bases and V by 0 bases; bases with no gene match: 3. The CDR3 DNA reads as TGCGCCAGCAGCTTGGTGGGACAGGGGGTACAAGAGACCCAGTACTTC. It yields the protein CASSLVGQGVQETQYF.

The gene calls are TRBV24-1 and TRBJ1-5, with 10 bases lining up with TRBD1. V was pared by 4 bases and J by 2 bases, with 1 base of the junction left unmatched. Germline lookup yields CDR1 KGHDR and CDR2 SFDVKD. The CDR3 totals 15 residues. CDR3 amino acids: CATSEGTGGNQPQHF. In DNA form, the CDR3 reads TGTGCCACCAGTGAAGGGACAGGGGGCAATCAGCCCCAGCATTTT.